This T cell receptor beta chain was observed in a study of CD8+CD57+ T cells in acquired aplastic anemia. About the research overall: About 10 million reads were obtained on average for healthy donor CD4+ cells.

This CDR3 has 14 residues. CDR1 is MDHEN and CDR2 is SYDVKM in the germline V gene. V lost 6 bases, J lost 4 bases, and 6 bases stayed unmatched. TCR beta VDJ and CDR3 profiling used genomic DNA as template. TCRdb re-analysed the reads in MiXCR, keeping a single row per CDR3 protein. The sample carries about 210,000 distinct CDR3 sequences, approximately 35% recorded once. This sequence was found in a human donor in good health, serving as a control. V is TRBV28 and J is TRBJ2-5, with 9 bases aligning to TRBD1. The specimen sequenced was sorted CD4+, CD8+, or CD8+CD57+ T cells (not recorded which) from PBMCs. The CDR3 reads CASSTGGLGETQYF. CDR3 DNA: TGTGCCAGCAGCACAGGGGGCCTTGGAGAGACCCAGTACTTC. The full variable domain, its missing parts supplied by reference TRBV28 and TRBJ2-5, is DVKVTQSSRYLVKRTGEKVFLECVQDMDHENMFWYRQDPGLGLRLIYFSYDVKMKEKGDIPEGYSVSREKKERFSLILESASTNQTSMYLCASSTGGLGETQYFGPGTRLLVL.